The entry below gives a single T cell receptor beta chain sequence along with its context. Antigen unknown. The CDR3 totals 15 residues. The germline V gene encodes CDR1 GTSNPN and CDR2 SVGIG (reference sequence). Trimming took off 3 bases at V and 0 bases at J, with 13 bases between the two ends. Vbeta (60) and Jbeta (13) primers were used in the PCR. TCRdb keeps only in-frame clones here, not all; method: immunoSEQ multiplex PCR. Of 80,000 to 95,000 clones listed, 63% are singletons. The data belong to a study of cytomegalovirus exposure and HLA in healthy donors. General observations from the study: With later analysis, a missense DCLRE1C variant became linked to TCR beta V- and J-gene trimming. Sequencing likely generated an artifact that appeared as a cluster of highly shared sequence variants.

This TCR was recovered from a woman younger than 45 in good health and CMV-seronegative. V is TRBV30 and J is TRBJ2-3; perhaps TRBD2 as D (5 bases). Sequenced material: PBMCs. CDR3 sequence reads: CAWSSGKRSTDTQYF. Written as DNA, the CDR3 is TGTGCCTGGAGCTCGGGGAAGCGCAGCACAGATACGCAGTATTTT. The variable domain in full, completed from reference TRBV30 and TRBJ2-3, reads SQTIHQWPATLVQPVGSPLSLECTVEGTSNPNLYWYRQAAGRGLQLLFYSVGIGQISSEVPQNLSASRPQDRQFILSSKKLLLSDSGFYLCAWSSGKRSTDTQYFGPGTRLTVL.